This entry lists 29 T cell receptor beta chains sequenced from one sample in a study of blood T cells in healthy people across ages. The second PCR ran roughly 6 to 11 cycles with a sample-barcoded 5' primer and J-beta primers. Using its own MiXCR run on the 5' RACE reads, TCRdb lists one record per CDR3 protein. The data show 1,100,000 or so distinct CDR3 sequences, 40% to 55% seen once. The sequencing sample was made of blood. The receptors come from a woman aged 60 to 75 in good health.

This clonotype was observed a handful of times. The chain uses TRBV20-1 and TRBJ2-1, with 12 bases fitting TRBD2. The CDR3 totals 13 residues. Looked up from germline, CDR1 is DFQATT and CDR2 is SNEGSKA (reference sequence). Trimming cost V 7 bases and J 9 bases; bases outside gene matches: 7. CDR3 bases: TGCAGTGGTCAGACTAGCGGGAGCGGTGAGCAGTTCTTC. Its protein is CSGQTSGSGEQFF.

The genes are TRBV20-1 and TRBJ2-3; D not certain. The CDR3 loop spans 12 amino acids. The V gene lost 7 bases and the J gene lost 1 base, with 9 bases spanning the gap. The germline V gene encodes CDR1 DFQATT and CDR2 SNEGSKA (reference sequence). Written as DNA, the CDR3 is TGCAGTGAGGCGGATGGCACAGATACGCAGTATTTT. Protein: CSEADGTDTQYF.

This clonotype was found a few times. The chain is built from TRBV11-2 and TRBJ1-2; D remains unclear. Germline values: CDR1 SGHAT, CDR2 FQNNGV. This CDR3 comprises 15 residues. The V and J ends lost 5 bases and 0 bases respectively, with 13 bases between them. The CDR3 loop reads CASSTRQAPNYGYTF. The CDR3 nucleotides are TGTGCCAGCAGCACTCGACAAGCACCTAACTATGGCTACACCTTC. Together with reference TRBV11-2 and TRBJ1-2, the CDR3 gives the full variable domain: EAGVAQSPRYKIIEKRQSVAFWCNPISGHATLYWYQQILGQGPKLLIQFQNNGVVDDSQLPKDRFSAERLKGVDSTLKIQPAKLEDSAVYLCASSTRQAPNYGYTFGSGTRLTVV.

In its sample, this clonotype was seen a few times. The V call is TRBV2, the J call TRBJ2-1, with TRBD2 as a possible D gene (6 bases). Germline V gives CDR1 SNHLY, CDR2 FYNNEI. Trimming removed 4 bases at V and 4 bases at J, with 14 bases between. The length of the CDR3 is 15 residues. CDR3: CASSVHGDSYNEQFF. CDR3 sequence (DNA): TGTGCCAGCAGTGTTCACGGGGACTCATACAATGAGCAGTTCTTC. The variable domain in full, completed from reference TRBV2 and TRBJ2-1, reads EPEVTQTPSHQVTQMGQEVILRCVPISNHLYFYWYRQILGQKVEFLVSFYNNEISEKSEIFDDQFSVERPDGSNFTLKIRSTKLEDSAMYFCASSVHGDSYNEQFFGPGTRLTVL.

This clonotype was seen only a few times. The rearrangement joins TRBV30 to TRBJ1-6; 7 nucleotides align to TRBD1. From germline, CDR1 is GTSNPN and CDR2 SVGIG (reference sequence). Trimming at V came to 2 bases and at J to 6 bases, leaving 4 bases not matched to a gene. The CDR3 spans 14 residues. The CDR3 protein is CAWSLGQPNSPLHF. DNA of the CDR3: TGTGCCTGGAGTCTGGGACAGCCTAATTCACCCCTCCACTTT.

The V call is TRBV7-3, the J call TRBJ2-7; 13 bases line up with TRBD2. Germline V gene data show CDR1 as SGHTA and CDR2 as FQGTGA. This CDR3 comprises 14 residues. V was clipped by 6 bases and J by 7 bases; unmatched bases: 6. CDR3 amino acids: CASRRTSGSNEQYF. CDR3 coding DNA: TGTGCCAGCAGAAGGACTAGCGGGAGTAATGAGCAGTACTTC.

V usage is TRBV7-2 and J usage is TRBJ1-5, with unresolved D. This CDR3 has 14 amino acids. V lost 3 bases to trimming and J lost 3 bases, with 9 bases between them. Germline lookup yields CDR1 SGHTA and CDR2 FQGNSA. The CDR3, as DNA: TGTGCCAGCAGCTTTGGTCGGATCAATCAGCCCCAGCATTTT. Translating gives CASSFGRINQPQHF.

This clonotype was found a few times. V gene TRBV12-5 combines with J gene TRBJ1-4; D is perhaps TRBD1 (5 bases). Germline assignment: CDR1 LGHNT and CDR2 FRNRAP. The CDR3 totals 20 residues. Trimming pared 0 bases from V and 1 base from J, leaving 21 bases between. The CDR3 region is CASGLVRGLGALLTNEKLFF. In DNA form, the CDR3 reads TGTGCTAGTGGTTTGGTTCGGGGCCTCGGGGCCCTTTTAACTAATGAAAAACTGTTTTTT.

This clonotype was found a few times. CDR3 region: CASSLKTGDGYTF. CDR3 nucleotides: TGTGCCAGCAGTCTTAAGACAGGGGATGGCTACACCTTC. The J gene is TRBJ1-2, the V gene TRBV12-3 or TRBV12-4, with 8 bases that match TRBD1. V shed 5 bases, J shed 6 bases, and the junction held 5 bases outside the gene matches. There are 13 residues in the CDR3.

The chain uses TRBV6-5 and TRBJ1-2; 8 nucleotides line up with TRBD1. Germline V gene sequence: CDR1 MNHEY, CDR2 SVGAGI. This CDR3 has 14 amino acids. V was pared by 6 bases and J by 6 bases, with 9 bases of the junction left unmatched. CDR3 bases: TGTGCCAGCAGGGCGGGACAGGCCGGGGATGGCTACACCTTC. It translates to CASRAGQAGDGYTF.

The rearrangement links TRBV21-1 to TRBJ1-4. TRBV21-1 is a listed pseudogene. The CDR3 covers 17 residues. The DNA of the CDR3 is TGTGCCAGCAGCAAACGGCAGAAAAAGTTGCAGAATGAAAAACTGTTTTTT. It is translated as CASSKRQKKLQNEKLFF.

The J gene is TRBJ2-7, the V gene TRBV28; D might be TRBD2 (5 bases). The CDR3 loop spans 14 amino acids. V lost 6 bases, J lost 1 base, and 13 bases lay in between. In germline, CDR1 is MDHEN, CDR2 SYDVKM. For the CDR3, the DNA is TGTGCCAGCAGGGGCCTGGGAGATTCCTACGAGCAGTACTTC. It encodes CASRGLGDSYEQYF.

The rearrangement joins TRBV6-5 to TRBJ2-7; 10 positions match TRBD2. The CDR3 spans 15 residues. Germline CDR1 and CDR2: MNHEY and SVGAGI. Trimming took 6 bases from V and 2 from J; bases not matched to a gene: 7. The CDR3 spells CASRSPGLATYEQYF. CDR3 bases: TGTGCCAGCAGATCCCCGGGACTAGCGACCTACGAGCAGTACTTC.

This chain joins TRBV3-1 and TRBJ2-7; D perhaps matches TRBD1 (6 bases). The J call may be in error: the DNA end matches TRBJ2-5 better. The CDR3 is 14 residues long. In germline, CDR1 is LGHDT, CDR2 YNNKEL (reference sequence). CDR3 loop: CASSQLQGSETQYF. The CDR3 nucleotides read TGTGCCAGCAGCCAACTACAGGGATCGGAGACCCAGTACTTC.

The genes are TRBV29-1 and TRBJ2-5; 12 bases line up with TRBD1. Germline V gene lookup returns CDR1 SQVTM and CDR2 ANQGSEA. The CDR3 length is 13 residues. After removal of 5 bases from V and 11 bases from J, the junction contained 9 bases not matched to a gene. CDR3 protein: CSVKGQGAHEQYF. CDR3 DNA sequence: TGCAGCGTTAAGGGACAGGGGGCCCATGAGCAGTACTTC.

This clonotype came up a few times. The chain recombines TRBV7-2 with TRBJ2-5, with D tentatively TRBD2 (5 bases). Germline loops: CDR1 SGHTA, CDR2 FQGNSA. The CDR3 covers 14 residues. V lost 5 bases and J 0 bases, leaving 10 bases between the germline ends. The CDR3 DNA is TGTGCCAGCAGCCTGGACTCGCACCAAGAGACCCAGTACTTC. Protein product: CASSLDSHQETQYF.

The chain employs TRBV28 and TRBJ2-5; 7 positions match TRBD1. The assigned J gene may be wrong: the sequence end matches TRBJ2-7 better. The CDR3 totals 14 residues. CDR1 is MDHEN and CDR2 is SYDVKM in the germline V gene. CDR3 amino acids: CASSSQTGPYEQYF. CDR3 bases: TGTGCCAGCAGTTCACAGACAGGGCCCTACGAGCAGTACTTC.

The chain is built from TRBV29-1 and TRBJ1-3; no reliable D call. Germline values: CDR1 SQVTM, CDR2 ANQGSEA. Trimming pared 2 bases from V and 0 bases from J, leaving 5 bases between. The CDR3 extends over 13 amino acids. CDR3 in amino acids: CSVEPASGNTIYF. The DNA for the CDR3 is TGCAGCGTTGAACCGGCCTCTGGAAACACCATATATTTT.

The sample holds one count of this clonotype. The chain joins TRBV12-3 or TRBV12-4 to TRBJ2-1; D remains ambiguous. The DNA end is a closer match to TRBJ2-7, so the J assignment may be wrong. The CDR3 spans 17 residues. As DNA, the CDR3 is TGTGCCAGCAGTCCCACCCCGGGCAGAGCGAGATACAATGAGCAGTACTTC. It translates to CASSPTPGRARYNEQYF.

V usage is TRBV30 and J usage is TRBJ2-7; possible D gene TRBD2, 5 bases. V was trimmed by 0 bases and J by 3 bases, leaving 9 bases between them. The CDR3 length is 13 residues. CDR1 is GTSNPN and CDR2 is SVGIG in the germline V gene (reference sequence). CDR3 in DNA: TGTGCCTGGAGTGTAAGCGGAGTCTACGAGCAGTACTTC. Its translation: CAWSVSGVYEQYF.

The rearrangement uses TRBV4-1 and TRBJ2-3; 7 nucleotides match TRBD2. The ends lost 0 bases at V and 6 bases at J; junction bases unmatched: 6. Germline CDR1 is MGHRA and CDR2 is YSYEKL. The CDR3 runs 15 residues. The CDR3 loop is CASSQDGRIGDTQYF. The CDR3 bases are TGCGCCAGCAGCCAAGACGGGAGGATAGGGGATACGCAGTATTTT.

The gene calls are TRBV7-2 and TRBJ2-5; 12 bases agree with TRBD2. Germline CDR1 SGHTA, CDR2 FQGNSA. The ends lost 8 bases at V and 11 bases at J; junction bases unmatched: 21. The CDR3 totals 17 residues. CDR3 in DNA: TGTGCCAGCGGCGTATTTTCTAGCGGGAGGGCCGGGTATGAGCAGTACTTC. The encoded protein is CASGVFSSGRAGYEQYF.

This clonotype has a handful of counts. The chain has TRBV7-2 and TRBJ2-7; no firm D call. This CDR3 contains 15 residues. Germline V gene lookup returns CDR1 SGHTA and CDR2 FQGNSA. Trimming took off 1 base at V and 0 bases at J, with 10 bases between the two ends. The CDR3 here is CASSLEVTDSYEQYF. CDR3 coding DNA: TGTGCCAGCAGCTTAGAGGTGACGGACTCCTACGAGCAGTACTTC.

CDR3 region: CASSPGSGTGNEAFF. The DNA for the CDR3 is TGTGCCAGCTCGCCCGGCTCCGGGACAGGGAATGAAGCTTTCTTT. This rearrangement joins TRBV18 to TRBJ1-1, with TRBD1 identical over 9 bases. Germline V CDR1 and CDR2: KGHSH, LQKENI. Trimming cost V 6 bases and J 7 bases; bases outside gene matches: 12. The CDR3 covers 15 residues. Full variable domain (remainder filled in from reference TRBV18 and TRBJ1-1): NAGVMQNPRHLVRRRGQEARLRCSPMKGHSHVYWYRQLPEEGLKFMVYLQKENIIDESGMPKERFSAEFPKEGPSILRIQQVVRGDSAAYFCASSPGSGTGNEAFFGQGTRLTVV.

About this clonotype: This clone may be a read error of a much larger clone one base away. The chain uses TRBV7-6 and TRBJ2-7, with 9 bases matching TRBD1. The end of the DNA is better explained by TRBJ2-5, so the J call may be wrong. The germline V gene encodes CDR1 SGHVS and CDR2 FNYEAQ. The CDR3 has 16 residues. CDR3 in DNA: TGTGCCATCAGCCGTTCCAACAGGGGGCTGGGGGAGACCCAGTACTTC. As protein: CAISRSNRGLGETQYF.

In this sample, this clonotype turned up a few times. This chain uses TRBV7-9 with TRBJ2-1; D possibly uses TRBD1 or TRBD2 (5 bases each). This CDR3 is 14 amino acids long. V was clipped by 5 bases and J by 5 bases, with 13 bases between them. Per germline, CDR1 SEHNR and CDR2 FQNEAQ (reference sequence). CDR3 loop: CASSAGTAHNEQFF. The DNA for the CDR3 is TGTGCCAGCAGCGCCGGGACGGCTCACAATGAGCAGTTCTTC.

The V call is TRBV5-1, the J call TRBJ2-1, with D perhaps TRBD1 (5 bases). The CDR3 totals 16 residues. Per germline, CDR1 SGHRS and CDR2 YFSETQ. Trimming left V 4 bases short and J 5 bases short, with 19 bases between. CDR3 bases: TGCGCCAGCAGCCCGGGCTTGCAGGGATCCCACAATGAGCAGTTCTTC. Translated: CASSPGLQGSHNEQFF. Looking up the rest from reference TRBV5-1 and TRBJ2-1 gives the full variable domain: KAGVTQTPRYLIKTRGQQVTLSCSPISGHRSVSWYQQTPGQGLQFLFEYFSETQRNKGNFPGRFSGRQFSNSRSEMNVSTLELGDSALYLCASSPGLQGSHNEQFFGPGTRLTVL.

Written as DNA, the CDR3 is TGTGCCAGCAGTTACCCGGGGACAGGGAGAGAGCAGTACTTC. This gives the protein CASSYPGTGREQYF. The chain combines TRBV6-6 with TRBJ2-7; 9 bases are shared with TRBD1. The germline CDR1 and CDR2 sequences are MNHNY and SVGAGI (reference sequence). V lost 2 bases to trimming and J lost 7 bases; unmatched junction nucleotides: 6. This CDR3 is 14 amino acids long.

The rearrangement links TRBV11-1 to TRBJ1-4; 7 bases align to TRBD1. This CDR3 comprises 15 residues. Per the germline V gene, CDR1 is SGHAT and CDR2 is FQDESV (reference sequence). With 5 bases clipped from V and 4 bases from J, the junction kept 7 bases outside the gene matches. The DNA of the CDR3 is TGTGCCAGCAGCCCGACAGGGCACGGTAATGAAAAACTGTTTTTT. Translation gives CASSPTGHGNEKLFF. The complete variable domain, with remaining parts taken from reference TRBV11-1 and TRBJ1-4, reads EAEVAQSPRYKITEKSQAVAFWCDPISGHATLYWYRQILGQGPELLVQFQDESVVDDSQLPKDRFSAERLKGVDSTLKIQPAELGDSAMYLCASSPTGHGNEKLFFGSGTQLSVL.